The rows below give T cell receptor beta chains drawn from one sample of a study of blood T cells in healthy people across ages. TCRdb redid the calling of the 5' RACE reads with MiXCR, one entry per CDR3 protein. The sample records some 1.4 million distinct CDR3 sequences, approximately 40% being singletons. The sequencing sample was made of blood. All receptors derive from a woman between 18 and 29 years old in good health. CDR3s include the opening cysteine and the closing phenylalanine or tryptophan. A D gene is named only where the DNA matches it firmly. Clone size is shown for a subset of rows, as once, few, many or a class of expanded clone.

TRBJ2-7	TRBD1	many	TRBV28	CASRGQYEQYF	TGTGCCAGCAGGGGACAGTACGAGCAGTACTTC
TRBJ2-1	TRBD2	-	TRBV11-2	CASSLNGGSDEQFF	TGTGCCAGCAGCCTCAACGGGGGGAGCGATGAGCAGTTCTTC
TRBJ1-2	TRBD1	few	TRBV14	CASSQGGRGNYGYTF	TGTGCCAGCAGCCAAGGCGGCAGGGGGAACTATGGCTACACCTTC
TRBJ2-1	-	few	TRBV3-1	CASSQSVGEQFF	TGTGCCAGCAGCCAATCTGTCGGTGAGCAGTTCTTC
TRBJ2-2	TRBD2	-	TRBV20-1	CSAVAGGGTGELFF	TGCAGTGCTGTAGCGGGAGGCGGCACCGGGGAGCTGTTTTTT
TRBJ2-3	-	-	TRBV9	CASSASPSTDTQYF	TGTGCCAGCAGCGCCTCTCCTAGCACAGATACGCAGTATTTT
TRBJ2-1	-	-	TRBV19	CASSRRQTGSTNLGEQFF	TGTGCCAGTAGTCGGAGACAGACGGGATCCACGAATCTGGGTGAGCAGTTCTTC
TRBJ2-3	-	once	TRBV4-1	CASNQERARDTQYF	TGCGCCAGCAACCAAGAAAGGGCTCGGGATACGCAGTATTTT
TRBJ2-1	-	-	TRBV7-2	CASSLLGDSAYNEQFF	TGTGCCAGCAGCTTATTGGGAGACTCGGCCTACAATGAGCAGTTCTTC
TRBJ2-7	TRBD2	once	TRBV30	CAWSSPGWGEGIYEQYF	TGTGCCTGGAGTTCCCCCGGTTGGGGGGAGGGAATCTACGAGCAGTACTTC
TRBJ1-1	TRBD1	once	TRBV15	CATSRMQGALGAFF	TGTGCCACCAGCAGGATGCAGGGGGCCCTAGGAGCTTTCTTT
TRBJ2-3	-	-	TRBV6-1	CASSELSGDRDTQYF	TGTGCCAGCAGTGAACTAAGCGGGGACAGAGATACGCAGTATTTT
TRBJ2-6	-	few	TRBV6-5	CASSGQQGNVLTF	TGTGCCAGCAGTGGCCAACAGGGTAACGTCCTGACTTTC
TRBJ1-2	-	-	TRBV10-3	CAISVDPGRGYTF	TGTGCCATCAGTGTTGATCCGGGACGTGGCTACACCTTC
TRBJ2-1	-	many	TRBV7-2	CASSLVGAGLSEQFF	TGTGCCAGCAGCTTAGTGGGAGCCGGTTTGAGCGAGCAGTTCTTC
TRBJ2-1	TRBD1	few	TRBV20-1	CSARDWLRDSYNEQFF	TGCAGTGCTAGAGATTGGTTAAGGGACAGCTACAATGAGCAGTTCTTC
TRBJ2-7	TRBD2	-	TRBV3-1	CASSLSGTSGRDEQYF	TGTGCCAGCAGCCTTTCCGGGACTAGCGGACGGGATGAGCAGTACTTC
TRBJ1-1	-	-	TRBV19	CASSTGGGLDTEAFF	TGTGCCAGTAGCACCGGTGGGGGGCTTGACACTGAAGCTTTCTTT
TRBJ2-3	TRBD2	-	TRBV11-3	CASSLDPAQAGGGDTQYF	TGCGCCAGCAGCTTAGATCCCGCCCAAGCGGGAGGAGGAGATACGCAGTATTTT
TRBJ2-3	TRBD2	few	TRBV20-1	CSARDWREGADTQYF	TGCAGTGCTAGAGATTGGCGGGAGGGGGCAGATACGCAGTATTTT
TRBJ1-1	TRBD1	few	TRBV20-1	CSATGGAVTEAFF	TGCAGTGCCACAGGGGGCGCGGTCACTGAAGCTTTCTTT
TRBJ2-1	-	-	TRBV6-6	CASTANNEQFF	TGTGCCAGCACCGCTAACAATGAGCAGTTCTTC
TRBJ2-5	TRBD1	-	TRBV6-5	CASSYSIGTGSETQYF	TGTGCCAGCAGTTACTCGATCGGGACAGGGAGCGAGACCCAGTACTTC
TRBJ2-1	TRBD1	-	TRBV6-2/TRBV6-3	CVSSFQGDEQFF	TGTGTCAGCAGTTTTCAGGGGGATGAGCAGTTCTTC
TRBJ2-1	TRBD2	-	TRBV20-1	CSARNREGRAVLSNEQFF	TGCAGTGCTAGAAATAGGGAGGGGCGCGCGGTGTTGAGCAATGAGCAGTTCTTC
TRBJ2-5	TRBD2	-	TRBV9	CAGSVGRGTQETQYF	TGTGCCGGCAGCGTAGGGAGGGGTACTCAAGAGACCCAGTACTTC
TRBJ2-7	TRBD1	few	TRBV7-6	CASSFGQGGGGYEQYF	TGTGCCAGCAGCTTTGGACAGGGTGGGGGAGGATACGAGCAGTACTTC
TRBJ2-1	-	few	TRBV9	CASTGPGRDRGRGGYNEQFF	TGTGCCAGCACTGGCCCGGGTCGCGACAGGGGGCGGGGGGGGTACAATGAGCAGTTCTTC
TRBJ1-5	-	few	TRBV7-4	CASSPVRQSNQPQHF	TGTGCCAGCAGCCCCGTAAGACAGTCCAATCAGCCCCAGCATTTT
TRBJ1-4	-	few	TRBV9	CASSVGVRGKEKLFF	TGTGCCAGCAGCGTAGGAGTCCGGGGGAAGGAAAAACTGTTTTTT
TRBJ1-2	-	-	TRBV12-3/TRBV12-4	CASRGRRNYGYTF	TGTGCCAGCAGGGGGAGGAGGAACTATGGCTACACCTTC